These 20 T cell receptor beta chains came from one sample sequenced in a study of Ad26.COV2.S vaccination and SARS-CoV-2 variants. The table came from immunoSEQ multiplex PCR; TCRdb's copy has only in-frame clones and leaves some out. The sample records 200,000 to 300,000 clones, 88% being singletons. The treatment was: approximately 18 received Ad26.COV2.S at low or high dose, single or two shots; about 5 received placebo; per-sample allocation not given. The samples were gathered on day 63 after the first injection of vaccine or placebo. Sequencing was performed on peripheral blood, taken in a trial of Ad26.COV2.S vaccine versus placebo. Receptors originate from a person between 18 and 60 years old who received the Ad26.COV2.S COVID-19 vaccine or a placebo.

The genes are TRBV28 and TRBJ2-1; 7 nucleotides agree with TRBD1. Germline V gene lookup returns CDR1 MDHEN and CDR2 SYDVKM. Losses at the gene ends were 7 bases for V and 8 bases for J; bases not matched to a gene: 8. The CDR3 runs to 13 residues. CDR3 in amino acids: CASKGGGLHEQFF. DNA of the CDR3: TGTGCCAGCAAAGGGGGCGGTTTGCATGAGCAGTTCTTC.

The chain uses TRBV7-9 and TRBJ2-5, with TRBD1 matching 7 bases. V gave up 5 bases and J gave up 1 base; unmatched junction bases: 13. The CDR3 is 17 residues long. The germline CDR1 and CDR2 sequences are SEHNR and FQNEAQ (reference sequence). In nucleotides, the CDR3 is TGTGCCAGCAGCCCCCAACACAAACAGGGGATCCAAGAGACCCAGTACTTC. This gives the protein CASSPQHKQGIQETQYF.

The chain's CDR3 is CASSDSTGSGSGANVLTF. Here the CDR3 DNA reads TGTGCCAGCAGTGACTCGACAGGTTCTGGCTCTGGGGCCAACGTCCTGACTTTC. The chain is built from TRBV6-4 and TRBJ2-6; D perhaps matches TRBD1 (6 bases). Germline CDR1 reads MRHNA; CDR2 reads SNTAGT. The CDR3 loop spans 18 amino acids. V shed 0 bases and J shed 0 bases, with 12 bases lying between them.

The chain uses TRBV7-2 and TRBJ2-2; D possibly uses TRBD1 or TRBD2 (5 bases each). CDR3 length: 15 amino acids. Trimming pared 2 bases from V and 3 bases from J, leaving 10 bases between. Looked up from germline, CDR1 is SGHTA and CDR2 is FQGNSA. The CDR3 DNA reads TGTGCCAGCAGCTTAAGAAGAGGGGACACCGGGGAGCTGTTTTTT. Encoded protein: CASSLRRGDTGELFF. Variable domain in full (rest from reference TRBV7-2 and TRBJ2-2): GAGVSQSPSNKVTEKGKDVELRCDPISGHTALYWYRQSLGQGLEFLIYFQGNSAPDKSGLPSDRFSAERTGGSVSTLTIQRTQQEDSAVYLCASSLRRGDTGELFFGEGSRLTVL.

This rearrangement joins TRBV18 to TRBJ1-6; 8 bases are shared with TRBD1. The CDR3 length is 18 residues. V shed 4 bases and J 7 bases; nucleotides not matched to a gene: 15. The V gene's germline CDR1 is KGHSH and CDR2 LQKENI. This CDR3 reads CASSRHGRTGLWNSPLHF. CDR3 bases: TGTGCCAGCTCACGACACGGAAGGACAGGGCTTTGGAATTCACCCCTCCACTTT.

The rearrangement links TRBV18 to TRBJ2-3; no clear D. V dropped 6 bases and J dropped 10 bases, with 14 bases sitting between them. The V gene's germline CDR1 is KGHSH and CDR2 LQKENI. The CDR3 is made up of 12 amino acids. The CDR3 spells CASSRPTDPQYF. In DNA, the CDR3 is TGTGCCAGCTCTCGACCTACGGATCCGCAGTATTTT.

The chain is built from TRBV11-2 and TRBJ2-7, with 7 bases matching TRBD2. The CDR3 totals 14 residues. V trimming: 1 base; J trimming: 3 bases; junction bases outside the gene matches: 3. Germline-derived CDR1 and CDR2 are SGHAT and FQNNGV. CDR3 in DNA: TGTGCCAGCAGCTTAGTCGGGGGGTACTACGAGCAGTACTTC. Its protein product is CASSLVGGYYEQYF.

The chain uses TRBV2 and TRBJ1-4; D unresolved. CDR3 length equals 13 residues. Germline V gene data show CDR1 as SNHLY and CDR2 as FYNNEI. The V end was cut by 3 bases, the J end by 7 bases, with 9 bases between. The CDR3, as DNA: TGTGCCAGCAGTGAGGGCACTGTTGAAAAACTGTTTTTT. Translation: CASSEGTVEKLFF.

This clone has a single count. CDR3 in DNA: TGTGCCAGTAGTACGAAGACTAGCGGGAGCGTCTGGAACACCGGGGAGCTGTTTTTT. It translates to CASSTKTSGSVWNTGELFF. This chain joins TRBV19 and TRBJ2-2; TRBD2 matches 12 bases. V trimming: 4 bases; J trimming: 1 base; junction bases outside the gene matches: 10. Germline CDR1 reads LNHDA; CDR2 reads SQIVND (reference sequence). This CDR3 region has 19 residues.

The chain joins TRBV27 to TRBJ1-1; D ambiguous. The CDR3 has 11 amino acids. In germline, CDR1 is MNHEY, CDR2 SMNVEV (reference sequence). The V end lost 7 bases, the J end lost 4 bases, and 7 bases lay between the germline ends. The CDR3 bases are TGTGCCAGCACTTGGGGCACTGAAGCTTTCTTT. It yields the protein CASTWGTEAFF.

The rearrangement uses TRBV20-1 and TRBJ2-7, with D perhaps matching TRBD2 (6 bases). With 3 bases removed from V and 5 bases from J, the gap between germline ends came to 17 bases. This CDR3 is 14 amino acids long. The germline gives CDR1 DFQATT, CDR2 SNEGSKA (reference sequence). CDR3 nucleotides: TGCAGTGCTAGTTACGGGAGTGTTTGGGACGAGCAGTACTTC. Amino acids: CSASYGSVWDEQYF.

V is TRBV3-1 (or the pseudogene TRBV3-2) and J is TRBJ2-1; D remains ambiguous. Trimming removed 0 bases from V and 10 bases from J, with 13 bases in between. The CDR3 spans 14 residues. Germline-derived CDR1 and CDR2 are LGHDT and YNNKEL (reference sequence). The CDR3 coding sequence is TGTGCCAGCAGCCAAGATACCCGAGCAAGCGAGCAGTTCTTC. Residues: CASSQDTRASEQFF.

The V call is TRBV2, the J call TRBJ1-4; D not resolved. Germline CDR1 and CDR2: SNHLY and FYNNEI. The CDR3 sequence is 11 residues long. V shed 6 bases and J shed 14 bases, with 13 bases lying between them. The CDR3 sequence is CASSEYEELFF. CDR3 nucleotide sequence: TGTGCCAGCAGCGAGTATGAAGAGCTGTTTTTT.

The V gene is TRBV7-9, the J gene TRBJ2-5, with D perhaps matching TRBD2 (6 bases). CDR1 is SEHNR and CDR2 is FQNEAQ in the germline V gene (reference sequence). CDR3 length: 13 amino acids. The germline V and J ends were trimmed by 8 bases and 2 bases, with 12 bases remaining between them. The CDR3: CASLVAGQETQYF. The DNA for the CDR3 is TGTGCCAGCCTGGTCGCGGGACAAGAGACCCAGTACTTC.

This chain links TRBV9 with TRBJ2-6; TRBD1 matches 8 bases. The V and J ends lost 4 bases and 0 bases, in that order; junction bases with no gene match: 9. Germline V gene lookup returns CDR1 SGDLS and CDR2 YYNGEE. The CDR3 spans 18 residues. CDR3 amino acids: CASSSRDRMSSGANVLTF. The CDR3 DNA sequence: TGTGCCAGCAGCAGCCGGGACAGGATGAGCTCTGGGGCCAACGTCCTGACTTTC. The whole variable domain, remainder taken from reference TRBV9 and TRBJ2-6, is DSGVTQTPKHLITATGQRVTLRCSPRSGDLSVYWYQQSLDQGLQFLIQYYNGEERAKGNILERFSAQQFPDLHSELNLSSLELGDSALYFCASSSRDRMSSGANVLTFGAGSRLTVL.

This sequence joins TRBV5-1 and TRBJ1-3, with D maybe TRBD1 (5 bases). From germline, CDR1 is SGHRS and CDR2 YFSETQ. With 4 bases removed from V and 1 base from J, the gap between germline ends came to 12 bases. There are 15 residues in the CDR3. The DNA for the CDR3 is TGCGCCAGCAGCCCAATGGGGGGATCTGGAAACACCATATATTTT. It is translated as CASSPMGGSGNTIYF.

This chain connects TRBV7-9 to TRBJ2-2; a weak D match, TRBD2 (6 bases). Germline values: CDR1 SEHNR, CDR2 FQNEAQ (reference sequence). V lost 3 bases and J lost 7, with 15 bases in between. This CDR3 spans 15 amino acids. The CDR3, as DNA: TGTGCCAGCAGCTTCTCGCGGGGTAGTAGCGGGGAGCTGTTTTTT. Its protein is CASSFSRGSSGELFF. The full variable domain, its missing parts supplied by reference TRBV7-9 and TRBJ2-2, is DTGVSQNPRHKITKRGQNVTFRCDPISEHNRLYWYRQTLGQGPEFLTYFQNEAQLEKSRLLSDRFSAERPKGSFSTLEIQRTEQGDSAMYLCASSFSRGSSGELFFGEGSRLTVL.

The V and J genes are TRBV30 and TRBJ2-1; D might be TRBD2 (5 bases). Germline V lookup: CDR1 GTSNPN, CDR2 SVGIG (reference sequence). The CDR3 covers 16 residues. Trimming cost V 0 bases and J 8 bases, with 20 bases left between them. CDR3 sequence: CAWSVGRSHASYEQFF. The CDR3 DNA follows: TGTGCCTGGAGTGTAGGTCGGTCCCATGCTAGCTATGAGCAGTTCTTC.

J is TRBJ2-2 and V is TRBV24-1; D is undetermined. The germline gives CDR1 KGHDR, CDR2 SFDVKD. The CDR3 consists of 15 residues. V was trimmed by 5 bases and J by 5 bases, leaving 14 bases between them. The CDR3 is CATSADTYYTGELFF. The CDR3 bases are TGTGCCACCAGTGCAGACACCTATTATACCGGGGAGCTGTTTTTT.

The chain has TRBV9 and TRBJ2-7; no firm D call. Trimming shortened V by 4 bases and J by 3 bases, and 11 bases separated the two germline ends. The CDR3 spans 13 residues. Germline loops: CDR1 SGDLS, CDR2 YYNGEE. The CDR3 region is CASSRTASYEQYF. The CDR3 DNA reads TGTGCCAGCAGCCGAACAGCGAGCTACGAGCAGTACTTC.